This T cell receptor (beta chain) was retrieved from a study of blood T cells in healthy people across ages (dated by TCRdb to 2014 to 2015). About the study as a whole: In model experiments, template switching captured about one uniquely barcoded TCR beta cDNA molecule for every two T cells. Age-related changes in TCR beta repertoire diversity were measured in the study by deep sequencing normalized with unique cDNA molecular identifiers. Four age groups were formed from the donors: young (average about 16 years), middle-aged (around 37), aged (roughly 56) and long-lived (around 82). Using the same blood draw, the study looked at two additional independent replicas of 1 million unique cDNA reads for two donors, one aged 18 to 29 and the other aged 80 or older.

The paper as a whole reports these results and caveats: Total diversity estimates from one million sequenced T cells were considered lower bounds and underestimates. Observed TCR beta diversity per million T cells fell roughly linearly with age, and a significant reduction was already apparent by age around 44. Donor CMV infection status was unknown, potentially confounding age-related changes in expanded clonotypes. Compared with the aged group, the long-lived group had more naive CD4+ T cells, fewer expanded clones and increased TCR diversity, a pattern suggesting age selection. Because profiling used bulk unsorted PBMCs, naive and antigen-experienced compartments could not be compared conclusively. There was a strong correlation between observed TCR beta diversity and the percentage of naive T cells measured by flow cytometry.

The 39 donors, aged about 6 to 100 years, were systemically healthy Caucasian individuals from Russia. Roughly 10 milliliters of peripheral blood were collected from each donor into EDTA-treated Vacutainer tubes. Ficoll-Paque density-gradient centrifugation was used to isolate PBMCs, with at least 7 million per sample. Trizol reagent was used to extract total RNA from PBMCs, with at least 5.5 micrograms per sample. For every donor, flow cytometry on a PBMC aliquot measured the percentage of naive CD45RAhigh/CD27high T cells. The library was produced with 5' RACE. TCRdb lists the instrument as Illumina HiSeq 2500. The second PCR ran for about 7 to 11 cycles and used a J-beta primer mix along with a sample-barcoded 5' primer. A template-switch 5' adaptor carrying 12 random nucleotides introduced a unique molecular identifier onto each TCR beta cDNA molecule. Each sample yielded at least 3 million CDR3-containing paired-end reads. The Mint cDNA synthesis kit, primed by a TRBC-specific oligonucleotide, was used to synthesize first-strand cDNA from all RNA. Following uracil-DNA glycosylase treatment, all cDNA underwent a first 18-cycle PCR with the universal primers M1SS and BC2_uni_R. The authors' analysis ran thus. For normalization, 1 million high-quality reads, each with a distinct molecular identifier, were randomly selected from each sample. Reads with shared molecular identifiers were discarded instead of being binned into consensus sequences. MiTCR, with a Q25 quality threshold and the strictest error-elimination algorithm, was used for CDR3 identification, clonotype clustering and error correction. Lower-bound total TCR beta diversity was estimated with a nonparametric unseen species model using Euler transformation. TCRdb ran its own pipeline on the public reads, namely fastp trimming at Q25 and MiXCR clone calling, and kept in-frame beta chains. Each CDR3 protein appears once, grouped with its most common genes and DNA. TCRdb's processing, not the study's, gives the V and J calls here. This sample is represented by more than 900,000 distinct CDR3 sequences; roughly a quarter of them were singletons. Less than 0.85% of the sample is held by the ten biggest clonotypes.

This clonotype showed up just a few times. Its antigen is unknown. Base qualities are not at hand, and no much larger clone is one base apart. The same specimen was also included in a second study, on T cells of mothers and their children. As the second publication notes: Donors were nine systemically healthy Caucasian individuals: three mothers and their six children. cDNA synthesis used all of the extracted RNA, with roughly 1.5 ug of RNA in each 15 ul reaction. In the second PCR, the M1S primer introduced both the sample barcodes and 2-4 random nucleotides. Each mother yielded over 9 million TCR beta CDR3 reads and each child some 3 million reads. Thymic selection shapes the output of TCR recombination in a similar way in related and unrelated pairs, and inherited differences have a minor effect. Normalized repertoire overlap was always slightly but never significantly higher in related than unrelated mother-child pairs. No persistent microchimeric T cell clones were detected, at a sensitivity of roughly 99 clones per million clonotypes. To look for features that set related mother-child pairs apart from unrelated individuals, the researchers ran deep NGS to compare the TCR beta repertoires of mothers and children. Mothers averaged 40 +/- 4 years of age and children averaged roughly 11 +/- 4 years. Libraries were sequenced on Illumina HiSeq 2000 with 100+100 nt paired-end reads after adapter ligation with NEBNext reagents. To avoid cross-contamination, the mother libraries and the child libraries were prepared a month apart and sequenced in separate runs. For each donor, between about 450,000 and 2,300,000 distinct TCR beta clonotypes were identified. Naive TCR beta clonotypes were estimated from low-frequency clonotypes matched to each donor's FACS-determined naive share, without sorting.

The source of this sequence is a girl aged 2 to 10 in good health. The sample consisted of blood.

The CDR3 has the sequence CASSHRADLSGRTSYEQYF. The DNA sequence is given as TGTGCCAGCAGCCATAGGGCTGATCTCAGCGGGCGTACTTCCTACGAGCAGTACTTC. This receptor chain uses TRBV3-1 and TRBJ2-5; TRBD2 is perhaps the D gene, given 6 matching bases. The tail of the sequence fits TRBJ2-7 better, so the J call may be wrong. Based on the germline V gene (reference sequence), the CDR1 and CDR2 sequences are LGHDT and YNNKEL. Taken from cysteine to phenylalanine, the CDR3 has 19 residues. This entry keeps only the CDR3 DNA: 57 bases, framed from base 1.